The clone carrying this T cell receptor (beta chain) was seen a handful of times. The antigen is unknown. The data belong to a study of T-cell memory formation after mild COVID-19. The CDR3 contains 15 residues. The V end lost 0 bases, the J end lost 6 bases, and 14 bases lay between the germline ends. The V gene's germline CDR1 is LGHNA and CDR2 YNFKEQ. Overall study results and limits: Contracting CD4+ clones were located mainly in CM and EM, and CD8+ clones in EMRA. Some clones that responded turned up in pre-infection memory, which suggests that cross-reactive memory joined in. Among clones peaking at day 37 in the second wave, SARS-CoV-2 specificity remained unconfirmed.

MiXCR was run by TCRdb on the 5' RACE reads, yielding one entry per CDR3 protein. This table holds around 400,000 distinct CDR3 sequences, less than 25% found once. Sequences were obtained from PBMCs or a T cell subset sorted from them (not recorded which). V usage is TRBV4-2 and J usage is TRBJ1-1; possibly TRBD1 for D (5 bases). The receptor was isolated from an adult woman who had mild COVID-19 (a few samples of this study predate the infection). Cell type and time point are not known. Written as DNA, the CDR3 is TGTGCCAGCAGCCAAGATCAGGGCGGCCTGGCTGAAGCTTTCTTT. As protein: CASSQDQGGLAEAFF.